A selection of T cell receptor beta chains follows, all from one sample in a study of blood T cell repertoires in COVID-19. Assay: immunoSEQ multiplex PCR; the TCRdb copy retains only in-frame clones and omits some. This table has approximately 29,000 clones, just under 95% appearing once. Sequencing was performed on peripheral blood. The receptors shown here come from a woman aged 65 to 85 with COVID-19, enrolled during active disease. Both conserved end residues are part of each CDR3. Fields, in order: D gene, V gene, CDR3 protein. A D gene is named only where the DNA matches it firmly.

TRBD1 TRBV19 CASSIEAGQGGGELFF
TRBD1 TRBV10-1 CASRPSGTDLHEQYF
. TRBV9 CASNGGSSYNEQFF
. TRBV30 CAWSVPRGVEERYGYTF
. TRBV19 CASRPTAGSGANVLTF
TRBD2 TRBV6-5 CASTQGLAGDTQYF
. TRBV5-1 CASSLGIIESEQYF
TRBD1 TRBV6-1 CASSEFKTGDYEQYF
. TRBV14 CASSQEGTGSFADPFSEQYF
TRBD1 TRBV5-4 CASSIGTGPFYGYTF
TRBD1 TRBV28 CASSLQGAVGTEAFF
. TRBV5-5 CASSFGWSSGKLFF
. TRBV29-1 CSVSSAGELFF
. TRBV28 CASRNSSGGLLYGYTF
TRBD1 TRBV9 CASSARLQGAVGELFF
. TRBV30 CAGTTGFLNTEAFF
. TRBV11-2 CASSLRVGGYSNQPQHF
TRBD1 TRBV5-4 CASSKDRVGTNEKLFF
. TRBV29-1 CSVVPQGYDHEQYF
. TRBV7-3 CASKPRAGGSNEQFF
TRBD2 TRBV6-5 CASREGGRNTQYF
. TRBV30 CAWSVLNTGELFF
. TRBV15 CATSRVERDTGELFF
TRBD2 TRBV28 CASSLTSGSEEQFF
. TRBV24-1 CASRVGGGELFF
TRBD1 TRBV30 CAWSVVGQGASPLHF
TRBD1 TRBV18 CASSPGLDRGSNEQFF
TRBD2 TRBV20-1 CSASGRLREPSYEQYF
TRBD1 TRBV18 CASSQPTGQGSYEQYF
. TRBV6-2/TRBV6-3 CASSDRPYEQYF
. TRBV3-1/TRBV3-2 CASSPSIPVKYF
TRBD2 TRBV18 CASSPTGTSGSTNEQFF
TRBD1 TRBV3-1/TRBV3-2 CASSQGDRGGGYTF
TRBD1 TRBV9 CASGTGGGNTIYF
TRBD2 TRBV2 CATEKGLAGSNEQFF
. TRBV28 CASVAAGSGETQYF
TRBD1 TRBV6-6 CASSYRAGGLNTEAFF
. TRBV12-1 CASSLGLPYNSPLHF
TRBD1 TRBV30 CAWSEGARNSPLHF
. TRBV28 CALTRLREVGYTF
TRBD2 TRBV7-3 CASSLTGLAGGGSGTDTQYF
. TRBV30 CAWSMRTYEQYF
TRBD1 TRBV7-3 CASSLAPGTGPNGYTF
. TRBV5-4 CASSLDLTNEKLFF
TRBD2 TRBV6-5 CATSSGASYNEQFF